The present TCR beta chain was sequenced within a study of T cells in Graves' hyperthyroidism and ophthalmopathy (dated by TCRdb to between 2018 and 2020). Concerning the study at large: To identify TCR V-J signatures that set the groups apart, the researchers used a discovery cohort of about a hundred patients, made up of under 45 with Graves' ophthalmopathy and 55 to 65 with stable Graves' hyperthyroidism. Prospective prediction of ophthalmopathy was tested in an independent validation cohort of 18 to 20 hyperthyroidism patients and 17 patients who later progressed to ophthalmopathy. The approximately 90 discovery patients were divided at random into training and test sets in a 7:3 ratio. Thyroid tissue and blood T-cell repertoires from roughly 6 Graves' hyperthyroidism patients were also compared in the study. Once sampling was done, hyperthyroidism patients were given methimazole at a starting dose of 30 mg daily, whereas ophthalmopathy patients were given high-dose intravenous methylprednisolone. According to the paper, TCR Vbeta CDR3 sequencing was carried out on roughly 130 peripheral blood samples, which came from more than 40 ophthalmopathy, some 73 hyperthyroidism and approximately 17 progressor patients. The full study reports these points: Blood samples also contained most of the expanded thyroid clonotypes (frequency above 0.001), which suggests that blood repertoires may reflect thyroid immune responses. In validation, the model predicted progression to ophthalmopathy a median of about 6.5 months before onset, with about 67% sensitivity and 72.22% specificity. Ophthalmopathy was separated from stable hyperthyroidism by a 13 V-J signature model, with around 90% sensitivity and 81% to 83% specificity obtained in cross-validation and 80%/75% obtained in testing. No statistical method was used to set the sample size in advance, and investigators knew the group allocation.

At the junction V is shortened by 6 bases and J by 5 bases; bases outside the gene matches: 5. CDR1 and CDR2 (DFQATT, SNEGSKA) derive from the germline V gene (reference sequence). There are 12 amino acids in the CDR3, from cysteine to phenylalanine inclusive. The sequence is cut down to CDR3 DNA, 36 bases in frame from base 1. The TCR beta CDR3 regions were amplified from RNA transcripts. The TCR CDR3 was subjected to a first round of RT-PCR using the HTBI primer set and the Qiagen OneStep RT-PCR kit. Libraries were constructed in a second round of multiplex PCR, after which size selection and purification were carried out. Libraries were sequenced paired-end with 100 bp reads on an Illumina HiSeq2000. The authors' pipeline ran thus. SOAPnuke was used to process the raw data, removing reads that contained adapters or uncalled bases, had a mean Phred below 15, or lacked an exact match to the constant primer or identifier. COPE v1.2.5 was used to merge the high-quality paired reads, and each unique nucleotide sequence was defined as a clonotype. Clonotypes were aligned to IMGT TRBV, TRBD and TRBJ reference segments using MiTCR v1.1. The analysis was restricted to V-J combinations with a frequency above 0.0001, which together covered 99.2% of the repertoires. A TCS score was defined as the ratio of F50 (clonal expansion) to E x V (chaos), with BLOSUM62-based TCRdist applied between CDR3 peptides within each V-J. Welch's t-statistics and random forest reduced around 520 V-J features to around 14, which were used in a naive Bayes classifier (R e1071). The similarity between thyroid and blood repertoires was quantified using the Morisita-Horn index. The public reads were run again by TCRdb, first through fastp at Q25 and then through MiXCR, and only productive beta chains were kept. A single entry per CDR3 protein holds the most common genes and DNA from its merged rows. What appears here as the V and J calls and clone size reflects TCRdb's work, not the paper's. This sample is represented by 500,000 to 750,000 distinct CDR3 sequences; about 45% of them were singletons. The ten largest clones represent around 7.7% of the sample.

Graves' hyperthyroidism was defined as stable when no progression to ophthalmopathy occurred over 18 months of follow-up. Hyperthyroidism patients were aged 18 to 65 years and newly diagnosed, with disease duration of less than 2 months. The study excluded patients with uncontrolled infections, other autoimmune diseases, pregnancy or lactation. Diagnoses relied on clinical symptoms, serum thyroxine and TRAb, thyroid ultrasound and orbital computed tomography. Trizol reagent was used to extract total RNA, and RNA quality was then checked on an Agilent 2100 Bioanalyzer. Details on this clonotype: The antigen it recognizes is unknown. Qualities for individual bases were not recorded, and no much larger clone is one base off.

This TCR came from a woman younger than 30 with Graves' hyperthyroidism. The sample taken for sequencing was peripheral blood or thyroid tissue (not recorded which). This chain joins TRBV20-1 to TRBJ2-5; 8 of the junction bases match TRBD2. In nucleotides, the sequence is TGCAGTGCAAAGCGGGAGTGGGAGACCCAGTACTTC. Translated, this is CSAKREWETQYF.